These 6 T cell receptor beta chains were all obtained from the same sample, sequenced in a study of technical replicates of blood from a handful of donors. Sequenced by immunoSEQ multiplex PCR; TCRdb stores in-frame clones only, minus some. The table lists 70,000 to 95,000 clones, 95% to 98% of them singletons, with roughly 0.17% in the top ten. Sequences were obtained from T cells isolated from PBMCs. These receptors were obtained from a human donor in good health.

The rearrangement links TRBV7-8 to TRBJ2-3; 9 bases are shared with TRBD1. Trimming removed 5 bases from V and 0 bases from J; junction bases left unmatched: 9. The CDR3 spans 17 residues. Germline CDR1 SGHVS, CDR2 FQNEAQ. The CDR3 is CASSLWDRAVSTDTQYF. The CDR3 nucleotides are TGTGCCAGCAGCCTATGGGACAGGGCTGTGAGCACAGATACGCAGTATTTT.

The V and J genes are TRBV30 and TRBJ2-7; a possible D gene is TRBD1 (6 bases). Germline CDR1 is GTSNPN and CDR2 is SVGIG (reference sequence). V lost 4 bases and J 4 bases, leaving 11 bases between the germline ends. This CDR3 spans 12 amino acids. CDR3 loop: CAWTRGGYEQYF. The DNA for the CDR3 is TGTGCCTGGACTCGAGGGGGTTACGAGCAGTACTTC.

This chain connects TRBV12-2 to TRBJ1-6; TRBD1 was called by the table and not checked on the DNA. TRBV12-2 is marked as a pseudogene. The CDR3 has 19 amino acids. CDR3 amino acids: CASRLVRRGKSSYNSPLHF. Here the CDR3 DNA reads TGTGCAAGTCGCTTAGTTCGCAGGGGAAAGAGCTCCTATAATTCACCCCTCCACTTT.

The V call is TRBV6-1, the J call TRBJ2-5; 10 positions match TRBD1. This CDR3 has 17 residues. The V segment lost 2 bases and the J segment 4 bases; nucleotides outside the gene matches: 10. The germline V gene encodes CDR1 MNHNS and CDR2 SASEGT. CDR3 bases: TGTGCCAGCAGTGAATGGGGACAGGGGCAATTTGGAGAGACCCAGTACTTC. Translating it yields CASSEWGQGQFGETQYF.

The V gene is TRBV4-1, the J gene TRBJ2-5; 11 bases map to TRBD1. V dropped 1 base and J dropped 4; count of bases not matched to a gene: 5. The germline CDR1 and CDR2 sequences are MGHRA and YSYEKL. CDR3 length: 16 residues. The CDR3 coding sequence is TGCGCCAGCAGCCAAGGCAGGACAGGGGGCGGAGAGACCCAGTACTTC. This codes for CASSQGRTGGGETQYF.

The J gene is TRBJ2-5, the V gene TRBV5-4; a weak D match, TRBD2 (6 bases). Per germline, CDR1 SGHNT and CDR2 YYREEE (reference sequence). V lost 6 bases and J lost 0, with 15 bases in between. This CDR3 is 15 amino acids long. The CDR3 bases are TGTGCCAGCACTTTCGGGGCGGGGTACCAAGAGACCCAGTACTTC. It is translated as CASTFGAGYQETQYF.